Listed below are T cell receptor beta chains from one sample, sequenced in a study of radiotherapy plus CTLA-4 blockade in lung cancer. TCRdb keeps only in-frame clones here, not all; method: immunoSEQ multiplex PCR. This sample has around 42,000 clones, with approximately 62% found just once. The sequencing used peripheral blood, collected from a patient treated with radiotherapy plus ipilimumab. The receptor set was obtained from a human donor with non-small cell lung cancer who had a partial response to radiotherapy plus ipilimumab. Both conserved end residues are part of each CDR3. The D gene is left open where the match is weak. Only some rows state a clone size, as once, few, many or a class for expanded clones.

CASSGAGEGYNEQFF | TGTGCCAGCAGCGGTGCGGGAGAGGGCTACAATGAGCAGTTCTTC | TRBD2 | 15 | TRBJ2-1 | - | TRBV9
CASSPGQDYYGYTF | TGTGCCAGCTCACCCGGACAGGATTACTATGGCTACACCTTC | TRBD1 | 14 | TRBJ1-2 | few | TRBV18
CASSVATGEVIADYGYTF | TGTGCCAGCAGCGTAGCAACAGGGGAGGTCATTGCGGACTATGGCTACACCTTC | TRBD1 | 18 | TRBJ1-2 | few | TRBV9
CASSVGSGGTYEQYF | TGTGCCAGCAGCGTAGGTTCAGGGGGGACCTACGAGCAGTACTTC | - | 15 | TRBJ2-7 | - | TRBV9
CASSPSPGGKTHNEQFF | TGTGCCAGCAGCCCCTCCCCCGGGGGTAAGACGCACAATGAGCAGTTCTTC | - | 17 | TRBJ2-1 | - | TRBV4-2
CSAESVDTQYF | TGCAGTGCAGAATCAGTAGATACGCAGTATTTT | - | 11 | TRBJ2-3 | - | TRBV20-1
CASSYSEGGGPNEQFF | TGTGCCAGCAGTTACTCGGAGGGGGGGGGACCCAATGAGCAGTTCTTC | - | 16 | TRBJ2-1 | - | TRBV6-5
CASSPRLAREETQYF | TGTGCCAGCAGCCCTCGACTAGCTCGGGAAGAGACCCAGTACTTC | TRBD2 | 15 | TRBJ2-5 | - | TRBV9
CASSLISGSGANVLTF | TGTGCCAGCAGCTTAATTAGCGGATCTGGGGCCAACGTCCTGACTTTC | - | 16 | TRBJ2-6 | - | TRBV7-3
CASSERRGPYEQYF | TGCGCCAGCAGTGAAAGGCGGGGGCCTTACGAGCAGTACTTC | - | 14 | TRBJ2-7 | - | TRBV10-1
CSVEDPKGGRVQLF | TGCAGCGTTGAAGATCCAAAGGGAGGGAGGGTTCAGCTCTTC | TRBD2 | 14 | TRBJ2-1 | - | TRBV29-1
CASSTPRGSSGNTIYF | TGTGCCAGCAGCACCCCTCGGGGAAGCTCTGGAAACACCATATATTTT | - | 16 | TRBJ1-3 | - | TRBV2
CASSKRQGADNEQFF | TGTGCCAGCAGCAAGCGACAGGGGGCGGACAATGAGCAGTTCTTC | TRBD1 | 15 | TRBJ2-1 | - | TRBV7-2
CASKWGWGEQFF | TGTGCCAGCAAATGGGGTTGGGGCGAGCAGTTCTTC | - | 12 | TRBJ2-1 | - | TRBV6-1
CASSLLNEQYF | TGTGCCAGCAGTTTACTAAACGAGCAGTACTTC | - | 11 | TRBJ2-7 | - | TRBV27